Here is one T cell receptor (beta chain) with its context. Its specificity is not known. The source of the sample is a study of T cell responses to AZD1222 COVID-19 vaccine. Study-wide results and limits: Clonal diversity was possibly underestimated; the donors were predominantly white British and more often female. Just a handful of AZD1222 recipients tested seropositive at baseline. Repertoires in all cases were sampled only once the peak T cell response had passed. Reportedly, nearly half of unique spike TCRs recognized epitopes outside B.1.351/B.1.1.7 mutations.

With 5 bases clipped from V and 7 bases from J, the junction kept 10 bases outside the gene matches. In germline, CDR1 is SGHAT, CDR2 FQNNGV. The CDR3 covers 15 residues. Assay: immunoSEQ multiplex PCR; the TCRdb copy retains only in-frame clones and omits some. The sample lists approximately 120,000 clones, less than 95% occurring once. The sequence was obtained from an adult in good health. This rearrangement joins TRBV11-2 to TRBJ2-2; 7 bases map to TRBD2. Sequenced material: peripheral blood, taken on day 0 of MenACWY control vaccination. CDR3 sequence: CASSKIGTKNGELFF. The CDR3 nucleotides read TGTGCCAGCAGCAAGATCGGGACTAAGAACGGGGAGCTGTTTTTT.